The source of this T cell receptor beta chain is a study of Ad26.COV2.S vaccination and SARS-CoV-2 variants. Looked up from germline, CDR1 is MNHEY and CDR2 is SVGAGI. The CDR3 loop spans 14 amino acids. V dropped 6 bases and J dropped 6; count of bases not matched to a gene: 6. As regards this clone: Antigen: not known.

The treatment denotes: 15 to 20 received Ad26.COV2.S at low or high dose, single or two shots; about 5 received placebo; per-sample allocation not given. It was on day 63 after the first vaccine or placebo injection that samples were taken. Points from the study as a whole: Quantification of TCR breadth and depth may have yielded underestimates of total T cell responses.

Libraries were prepared by immunoSEQ multiplex PCR; TCRdb keeps only in-frame clonotypes and omits some of them. Of some 640,000 clones listed, roughly 90% are singletons. This chain joins TRBV6-5 and TRBJ2-1; 9 bases are a match to TRBD2. The sequence derives from a person aged 18-60 years who received the Ad26.COV2.S COVID-19 vaccine or a placebo. The sequencing used peripheral blood, collected in a trial of Ad26.COV2.S vaccine versus placebo. The CDR3 DNA reads TGTGCCAGCAGAGGGACTAGCAGCGGCAATGAGCAGTTCTTC. This gives the protein CASRGTSSGNEQFF.